This T cell receptor beta chain stems from a study of Ad26.COV2.S vaccination and SARS-CoV-2 variants (dated by TCRdb to the early 2020s). With respect to the entire study: TCRbeta repertoire sequencing was used to assess the specificity and breadth of SARS-CoV-2-reactive T cell receptors after Ad26.COV2.S vaccination. A total of around 32 samples were included in the TCR-sequenced set, comprising around 19 Ad26.COV2.S vaccine recipients, 5 placebo recipients and 8 SARS-CoV-2 convalescent individuals.

The full study reports these points: After vaccination, substantial breadth of spike-specific CD8+ and CD4+ T cell responses was reported. Spike-specific TCR breadth was higher in Ad26.COV2.S recipients than in placebo recipients (P = 0.0014). Vaccine and placebo recipients had comparable non-spike TCR breadth, which fits with the vaccine containing only spike. The authors noted that the TCR breadth and depth analyses may have underestimated total T cell responses.

The germline V end is reduced by 6 bases and the J end by 0 bases; junction bases left unmatched: 5. From cysteine to phenylalanine, the CDR3 is 15 amino acids long. The DNA shown is the 45-base CDR3, in frame from base 1. CDR1 and CDR2 were assigned from the germline V gene as MNHEY and SVGAGI. The immunoSEQ Assay was used to sequence TCRbeta CDR3 regions. After extraction, genomic DNA underwent amplification by bias-controlled multiplex PCR, followed by high-throughput sequencing. From the authors' description of their analysis: Collapsing and filtering of sequences were performed to quantify the absolute abundance of each unique TCRbeta CDR3 region. Usable DNA was measured by amplifying reference genes present in all nucleated cells, and TCRbeta template counts were normalized to that usable DNA to estimate T cell fraction. Repertoire TCRs were annotated as SARS-CoV-2-specific when V gene, CDR3 amino acid sequence and J gene were exactly matched to a known reactive TCR set. The reference SARS-CoV-2 TCR set was obtained from MIRA and was filtered for enrichment in COVID-19-positive ImmuneCODE repertoires, whereby public or cross-reactive TCRs were removed. Based on the MIRA antigens, annotated TCRs were further analysed at the level of specific ORF or position within ORF. Depth was the summed frequency of annotated unique rearrangements, while breadth was defined as annotated unique rearrangements over total unique productive rearrangements. TCR breadth was compared between groups using two-sided Wilcoxon rank-sum tests. Sourced from immuneACCESS, this table was stored by TCRdb with only in-frame sequences that have V and J called. A share of the clones is absent; for the studies checked, an unresolved V gene accounts for under half, and the remainder has no known explanation. V and J calls and clone size follow that table, whereas D and trimming were derived from the DNA. This sample comprises approximately 340,000 clones, approximately 90% of them detected only once. Around 4.2% of the sample is in the top ten clones.

With regard to this clone: The specificity of this receptor is unknown. The input lacks base qualities; no much larger clone sits a single base away.

The sample's time point label, decoded: individuals recovered from natural SARS-CoV-2 infection. The sample here was peripheral blood, taken after recovery from COVID-19. Here the chain combines TRBV6-5 and TRBJ1-2; TRBD1 lines up with 9 middle nucleotides. The sequence came from a human donor who had recovered from COVID-19. The CDR3 region: CASSGQGTPNYGYTF. The bases read TGTGCCAGCAGCGGACAGGGGACTCCTAACTATGGCTACACCTTC.